The next 4 T cell receptor beta chains were all read from a single sample in a study of T cells in Graves' hyperthyroidism and ophthalmopathy. From RNA transcripts, TCR beta CDR3 regions were amplified. First-round RT-PCR targeting the TCR CDR3 was performed with the HTBI primer set. One entry per CDR3 protein, called by TCRdb with MiXCR from the multiplex PCR reads. The table lists over 250,000 distinct CDR3 sequences, roughly 13% of them singletons. The source material was blood. These receptors originate from a woman aged 40 to 50 with Graves' ophthalmopathy.

Here the CDR3 DNA reads TGTGCCAGCAACAGGGGGGGAAACTCCTACGAGCAGTACTTC. Protein product: CASNRGGNSYEQYF. The rearrangement links TRBV19 to TRBJ2-7, with TRBD1 as a possible D gene (8 bases). The CDR3 length is 14 residues. Between the trimmed V and J ends, which lost 9 bases and 0 bases, there was a span of 15 bases. The germline CDR1 and CDR2 sequences are LNHDA and SQIVND (reference sequence).

This clonotype was detected ten times or more. This sequence joins TRBV20-1 and TRBJ2-1; 12 nucleotides line up with TRBD2. CDR3 size: 16 residues. V lost 1 base and J lost 6; bases outside the gene matches: 7. In germline, CDR1 is DFQATT, CDR2 SNEGSKA (reference sequence). The CDR3 is CSARVGASGRANEQFF. DNA for the CDR3: TGCAGTGCTAGAGTCGGGGCTAGCGGGAGGGCCAATGAGCAGTTCTTC.

There are many counts of this clonotype. V is TRBV11-2 and J is TRBJ2-5; 13 nucleotides match TRBD2. Germline V gene lookup returns CDR1 SGHAT and CDR2 FQNNGV. CDR3 length: 19 residues. Trimming took 4 bases from V and 6 from J; bases not matched to a gene: 17. CDR3: CASSSRTSGRGLGRKTQYF. Here the CDR3 DNA reads TGTGCCAGCAGCTCTCGGACTAGCGGGAGAGGTTTGGGAAGAAAGACCCAGTACTTC.

This clonotype has a handful of counts. This chain links TRBV6-5 with TRBJ1-4, with a tentative D call TRBD1 (5 bases). V was pared by 6 bases and J by 5 bases, with 16 bases between. Germline V gene lookup returns CDR1 MNHEY and CDR2 SVGAGI. This CDR3 is built from 15 residues. The DNA of the CDR3 is TGTGCCAGCAGCTTACAACAGGATTTGAATGAAAAACTGTTTTTT. This translates into CASSLQQDLNEKLFF.